These T cell receptor beta chains were read from a single sample in a study of blood T cells in healthy people across ages. MiXCR, run by TCRdb on the 5' RACE reads, gives a single entry per CDR3 protein. The sample lists around 1.5 million distinct CDR3 sequences; 45% to 70% were seen once. The sample taken for sequencing was blood. Receptors originate from a man younger than 35 in good health. The CDR3 runs from the conserved cysteine through the conserved F or W. The D gene is left open where the match is weak. Clone size appears in some rows only: once, few, many, or a class for an expanded clone.

>-|TRBV10-3|TRBD1|TRBJ1-2|15
TGTGCCATCAGTTCGGACAGGCGACGGGACTATGGCTACACCTTC
CAISSDRRRDYGYTF
>-|TRBV7-2|-|TRBJ1-4|17
TGTGCCAGCAGCTTAAGTGTGCCCGGAGGGACTAATGAAAAACTGTTTTTT
CASSLSVPGGTNEKLFF
>-|TRBV20-1|-|TRBJ1-1|14
TGCAGTGCCCCGACGGAGGGAACGGTCTCTGAAGCTTTCTTT
CSAPTEGTVSEAFF
>-|TRBV4-1|TRBD2|TRBJ2-1|16
TGCGCCAGCAGCCAACCCACTAGCGGGAGGGCCCTTGAGCAGTTCTTC
CASSQPTSGRALEQFF
>once|TRBV7-9|-|TRBJ1-4|18
TGTGCCAGCAGCTTAGCCGGCTTGATACAGGCAACTAATGAAAAACTGTTTTTT
CASSLAGLIQATNEKLFF
>-|TRBV4-1|-|TRBJ1-2|15
TGCGCCAGCAGCCAAGAAAGCAGGGGTAGCTATGGCTACACCTTC
CASSQESRGSYGYTF
>-|TRBV7-2|-|TRBJ2-4|21
TGTGCCAGCAGCTTAGCGGTAGGGAATAACCGCCTGCATCCGGCCAAAAACATTCAGTACTTC
CASSLAVGNNRLHPAKNIQYF
>-|TRBV7-9|TRBD2|TRBJ2-1|16
TGTGCCAGCAGCCCCAATGGCGGGGGGGATTACAATGAGCAGTTCTTC
CASSPNGGGDYNEQFF
>few|TRBV29-1|TRBD2|TRBJ2-3|14
TGCAGCGCTGACCGGGGGGGGCAGCCAGATACGCAGTATTTT
CSADRGGQPDTQYF
>-|TRBV4-1|-|TRBJ2-1|16
TGCGCCAGCAGTCGGAAAAAGGACGACGACCGCAATGAGCAGTTCTTC
CASSRKKDDDRNEQFF
>-|TRBV4-1|TRBD1|TRBJ1-2|16
TGCGCCAGCAGCCAAGGAGTGGGACAGGCGTTCTATGGCTACACCTTC
CASSQGVGQAFYGYTF
>-|TRBV29-1|TRBD2|TRBJ2-3|14
TGCAGCGTTGGACTAGCGTTCATCCGATATACGCAGTATTTT
CSVGLAFIRYTQYF
>-|TRBV10-3|-|TRBJ2-7|11
TGTGCCACCTTGTCCTCCTACGAGCAGTACTTC
CATLSSYEQYF
>few|TRBV4-1|-|TRBJ2-5|15
TGCGCCAGCAGCCAAGTCGACGGGGGCGTAGAGACCCAGTACTTC
CASSQVDGGVETQYF
>-|TRBV11-2|-|TRBJ2-1|15
TGTGCCAGCAGCAAAGGAGCGGGCTCCTACAATGAGCAGTTCTTC
CASSKGAGSYNEQFF
>once|TRBV12-3/TRBV12-4|-|TRBJ2-3|15
TGTGCCAGCAGTCTCCGGGACTTAAAGACAGATACGCAGTATTTT
CASSLRDLKTDTQYF
>-|TRBV28|TRBD1|TRBJ2-7|13
TGTGCCAGCACCCTGACAGGGTTTAACGAGCAGTACTTC
CASTLTGFNEQYF
>-|TRBV18|-|TRBJ1-1|12
TGTGCCAGCTCACCCGGGGAGGGTGAAGCTTTCTTT
CASSPGEGEAFF
>-|TRBV7-9|TRBD2|TRBJ2-7|15
TGTGCCAGCAGCTTAGATAGCGGGAGAATCAACGAGCAGTACTTC
CASSLDSGRINEQYF
>-|TRBV6-4|-|TRBJ2-7|12
TGTGCCAGCAGTGGACTCCGGGACTCGCAGTACTTC
CASSGLRDSQYF